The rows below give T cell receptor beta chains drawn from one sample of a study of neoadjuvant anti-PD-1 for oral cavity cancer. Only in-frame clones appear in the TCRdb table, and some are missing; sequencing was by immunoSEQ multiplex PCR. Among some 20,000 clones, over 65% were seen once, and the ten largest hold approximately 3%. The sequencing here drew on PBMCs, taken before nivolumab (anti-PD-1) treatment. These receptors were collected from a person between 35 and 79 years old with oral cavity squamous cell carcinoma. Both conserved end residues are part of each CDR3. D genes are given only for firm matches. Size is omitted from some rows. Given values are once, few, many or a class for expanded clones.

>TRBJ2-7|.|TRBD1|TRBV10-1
TGCGCCAGCAGTTCACAGGGGGACGCCGAGCAGTACTTC
CASSSQGDAEQYF
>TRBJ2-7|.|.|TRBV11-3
TGTGCCAGCAGTCTGAACGGGGATGCCTACGAGCAGTACTTC
CASSLNGDAYEQYF
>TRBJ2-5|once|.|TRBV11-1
TGTGCCAGCAGCCATCACAGGGTTTTTCAAGAGACCCAGTACTTC
CASSHHRVFQETQYF
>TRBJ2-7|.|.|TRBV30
TGTGCCTGGAGTGTCCTAGGGTACGAGCAGTACTTC
CAWSVLGYEQYF
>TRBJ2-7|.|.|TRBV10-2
TGCGCCAGCAGTCAGGGACGCTACGAGCAGTACTTC
CASSQGRYEQYF
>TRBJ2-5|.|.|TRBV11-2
TGTGCCAGCAGCTTACAGCCTCAGGGGGAGACCCAGTACTTC
CASSLQPQGETQYF
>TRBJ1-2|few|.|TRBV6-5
TGTGCCAGCAGTTACGGGGGAGACTATGGCTACACCTTC
CASSYGGDYGYTF
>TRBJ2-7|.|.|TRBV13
TGTGCCAGCACTACCGGCCAGCCCCCCTACGAGCAGTACTTC
CASTTGQPPYEQYF
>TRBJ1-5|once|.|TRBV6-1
TGTGCCAGCAGTGACAGGGGTGATCAGCCCCAGCATTTT
CASSDRGDQPQHF
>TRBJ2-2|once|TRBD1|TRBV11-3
TGTGCCAGCAGCTTCCTAGGGGGCACCTCAAACACCGGGGAGCTGTTTTTT
CASSFLGGTSNTGELFF
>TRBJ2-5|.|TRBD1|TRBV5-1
TGCGCCAGCAGTAACAGGGGGACCGAGACCCAGTACTTC
CASSNRGTETQYF
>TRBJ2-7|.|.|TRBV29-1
TGCAGCGTCTTACCCGGGACTCTAACCGCGGAGCAGTACTTC
CSVLPGTLTAEQYF
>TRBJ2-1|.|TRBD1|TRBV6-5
TGTGCCAGCAGCAGACAGGGGGCTAAGGAGCAGTTCTTC
CASSRQGAKEQFF
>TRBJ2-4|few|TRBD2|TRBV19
TGTGCCAGTAGTACCCCCCCGGGAGGCCGGTCATACATTCAGTACTTC
CASSTPPGGRSYIQYF
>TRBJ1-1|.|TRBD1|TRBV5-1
TGCGCCAGCAGCTTGACAGAGGGGGCCGAGGGAGCTTTCTTT
CASSLTEGAEGAFF
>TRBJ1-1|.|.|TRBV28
TGTGCCAGCAGTTTAAGGATGGGGGTTGGACCCGCTTTCTTT
CASSLRMGVGPAFF
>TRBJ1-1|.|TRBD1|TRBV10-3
TGTGCCATCAGCCTGGACAGGACCGCGGAAGCTTTCTTT
CAISLDRTAEAFF
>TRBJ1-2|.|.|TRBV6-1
TGTGCCAGCAGTGAAGGGGGTTCGGGCTATGGCTACACCTTC
CASSEGGSGYGYTF
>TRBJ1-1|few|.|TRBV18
TGTGCCAGCTCATCGACAACGAACACTGAAGCTTTCTTT
CASSSTTNTEAFF
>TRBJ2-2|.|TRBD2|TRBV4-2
TGTGCCAGCAGCCCCTGGACTAGCGGGAGCAATGGCGGGGAGCTGTTTTTT
CASSPWTSGSNGGELFF
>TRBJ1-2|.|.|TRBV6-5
TGTGCCAGCAGCCCCCTTCGGGACCTTAACTATGGCTACACCTTC
CASSPLRDLNYGYTF
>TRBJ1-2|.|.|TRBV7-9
TGTGCCAGCAGCTTAGAGGGCCCGTGGGGCTACACCTTC
CASSLEGPWGYTF
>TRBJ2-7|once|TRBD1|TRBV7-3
TGTGCCAGCAGCCCGACAGGGGGAGACTCCTACGAGCAGTACTTC
CASSPTGGDSYEQYF
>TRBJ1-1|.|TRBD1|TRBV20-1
TGCAGTGTGGCGGGACAGCGTGAAGCTTTCTTT
CSVAGQREAFF
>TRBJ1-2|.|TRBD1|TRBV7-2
TGTGCCAGCAGCTTAGCTGTCGGACAGGGGAATGGCTACACCTTC
CASSLAVGQGNGYTF
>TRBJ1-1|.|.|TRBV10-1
TGCGCCAGCAGTGCCGACGGATGGGACACTGAAGCTTTCTTT
CASSADGWDTEAFF
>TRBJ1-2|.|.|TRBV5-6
TGTGCCAGCAGCTTCCTGGGCCCGGGGGAGGATTATGGCTACACCTTC
CASSFLGPGEDYGYTF
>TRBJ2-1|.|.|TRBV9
TGTGCCAGCAGCTTAAGCGTTTACTCCTACAATGAGCAGTTCTTC
CASSLSVYSYNEQFF
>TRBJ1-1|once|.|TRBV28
TGTGCCAGCACCCCGTGGGAGGGGCCCGTTACTGAAGCTTTCTTT
CASTPWEGPVTEAFF
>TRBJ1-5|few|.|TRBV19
TGTGCCAGTAAGGCCAGTCGGTCTAATCAGCCCCAGCATTTT
CASKASRSNQPQHF
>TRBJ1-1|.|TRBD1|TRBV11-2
TGTGCCAGCAGCTTGGCAGGGGGGAACACTGAAGCTTTCTTT
CASSLAGGNTEAFF
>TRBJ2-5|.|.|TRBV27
TGTGCCAGCAGTCCCTACCTCAGACAGACGGAGACCCAGTACTTC
CASSPYLRQTETQYF
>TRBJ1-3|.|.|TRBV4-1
TGCGCCAGCAGCCAAGATCTGGCGACCTCTGGAAACACCATATATTTT
CASSQDLATSGNTIYF